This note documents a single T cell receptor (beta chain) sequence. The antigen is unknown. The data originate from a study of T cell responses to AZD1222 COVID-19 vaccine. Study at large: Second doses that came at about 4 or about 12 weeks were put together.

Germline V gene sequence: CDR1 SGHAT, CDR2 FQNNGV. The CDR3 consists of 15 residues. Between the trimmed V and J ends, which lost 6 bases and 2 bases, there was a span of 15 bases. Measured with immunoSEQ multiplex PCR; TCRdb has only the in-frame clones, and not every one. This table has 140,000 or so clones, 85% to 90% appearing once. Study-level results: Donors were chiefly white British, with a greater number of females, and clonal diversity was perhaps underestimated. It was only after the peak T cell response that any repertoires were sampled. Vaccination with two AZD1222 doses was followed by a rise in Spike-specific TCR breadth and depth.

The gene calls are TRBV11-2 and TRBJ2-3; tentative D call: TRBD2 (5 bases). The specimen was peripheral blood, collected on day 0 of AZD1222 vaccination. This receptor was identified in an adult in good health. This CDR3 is CASRTTNEITDTQYF. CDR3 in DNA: TGTGCCAGCAGGACGACTAACGAGATCACAGATACGCAGTATTTT.